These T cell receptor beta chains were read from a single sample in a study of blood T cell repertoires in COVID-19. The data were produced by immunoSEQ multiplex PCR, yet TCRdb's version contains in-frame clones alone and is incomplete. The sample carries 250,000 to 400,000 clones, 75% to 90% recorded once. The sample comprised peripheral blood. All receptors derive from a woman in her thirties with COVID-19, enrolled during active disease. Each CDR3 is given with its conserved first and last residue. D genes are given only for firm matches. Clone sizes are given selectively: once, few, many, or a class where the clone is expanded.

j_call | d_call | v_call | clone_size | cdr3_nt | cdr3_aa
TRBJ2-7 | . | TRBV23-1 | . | TGCGCCAGCAGTCTGGAGGACAGAGCCTACGAGCAGTACTTC | CASSLEDRAYEQYF
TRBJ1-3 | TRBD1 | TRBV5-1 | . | TGCGCCAGCAGCTGGGGGACAGCAAGCTCTGGAAACACCATATATTTT | CASSWGTASSGNTIYF
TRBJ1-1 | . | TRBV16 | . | TGTGCCAGCAGCCAGAGGACGGGAAACACTGAAGCTTTCTTT | CASSQRTGNTEAFF
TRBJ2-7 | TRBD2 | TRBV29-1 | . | TGCAGCGCCTCAACTAGCGGGGCCTACGAGCAGTACTTC | CSASTSGAYEQYF
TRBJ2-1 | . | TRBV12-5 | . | TGTGCTAGTGCCTTGGGGGTAGCGGACAATGAGCAGTTCTTC | CASALGVADNEQFF
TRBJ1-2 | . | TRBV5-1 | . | TGCGCCAGCAGCTCCCTGACACCCAACTATGGCTACACCTTC | CASSSLTPNYGYTF
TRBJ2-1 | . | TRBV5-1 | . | TGCGCCAGCAGAAGGGGGGAGGGCCTCAATGAGCAGTTCTTC | CASRRGEGLNEQFF
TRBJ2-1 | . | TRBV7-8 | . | TGTGCCAGCAGCTTATATACCGGCGGGGAACTTTACAATGAGCAGTTCTTC | CASSLYTGGELYNEQFF
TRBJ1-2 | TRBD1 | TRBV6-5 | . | TGTGCCAGCATGCAGGACAGGGCCTATGGCTACACCTTC | CASMQDRAYGYTF
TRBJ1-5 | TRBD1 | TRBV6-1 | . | TGTGCCAGCAGCTACAAATCACAGGGGGGTCAGCCCCAGCATTTT | CASSYKSQGGQPQHF
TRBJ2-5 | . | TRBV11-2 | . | TGTGCCAGCAGCAGCTTTGGCATCCGGACAGAACCTCAAGAGACCCAGTACTTC | CASSSFGIRTEPQETQYF
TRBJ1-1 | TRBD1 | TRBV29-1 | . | TGCAGCGCCCAGACAGGGCTATCTGAAGCTTTCTTT | CSAQTGLSEAFF
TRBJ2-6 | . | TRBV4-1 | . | TGCGCCAGCAGCCAGGCCGACACGAACTCTGGGGCCAACGTCCTGACTTTC | CASSQADTNSGANVLTF
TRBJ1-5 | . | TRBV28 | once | TGTGCCAGCAGTTTACGAGACAGATCCTTTTTGCATTTT | CASSLRDRSFLHF
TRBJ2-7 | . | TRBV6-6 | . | TGTGCCAGCAGCCCAGGGTCCTACGAGCAGTACTTC | CASSPGSYEQYF
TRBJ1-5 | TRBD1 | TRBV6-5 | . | TGTGCCAGCGGCGAACAGGGGGGTCAGCCCCAGCATTTT | CASGEQGGQPQHF
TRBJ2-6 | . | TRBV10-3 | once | TGTGCCATCAGTGGTGAGCAGGGCTGGGCCAACGTCCTGACTTTC | CAISGEQGWANVLTF
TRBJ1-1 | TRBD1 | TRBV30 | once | TGTGCCTGGGATATCGGACAGGGGATATTCGCTGAAGCTTTCTTT | CAWDIGQGIFAEAFF
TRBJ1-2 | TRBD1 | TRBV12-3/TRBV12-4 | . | TGTGCCAGCAGTCCAACAGGGGCCTATGGCTACACCTTC | CASSPTGAYGYTF
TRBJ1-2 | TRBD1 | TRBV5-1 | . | TGCGCCAGCAGAATTACTACAGGGGGCAGTGGCTACACCTTC | CASRITTGGSGYTF